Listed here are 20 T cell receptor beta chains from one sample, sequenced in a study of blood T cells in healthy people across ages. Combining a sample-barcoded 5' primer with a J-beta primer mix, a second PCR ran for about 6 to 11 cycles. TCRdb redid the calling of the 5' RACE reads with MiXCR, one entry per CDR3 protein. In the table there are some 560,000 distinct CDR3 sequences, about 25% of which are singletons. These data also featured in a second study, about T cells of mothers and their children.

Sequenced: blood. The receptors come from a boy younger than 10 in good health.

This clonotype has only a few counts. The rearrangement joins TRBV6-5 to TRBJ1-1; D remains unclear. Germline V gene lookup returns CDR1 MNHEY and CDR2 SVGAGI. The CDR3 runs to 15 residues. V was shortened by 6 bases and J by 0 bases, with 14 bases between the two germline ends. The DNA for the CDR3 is TGTGCCAGCAGACTACGGGAGGGAGTGAACACTGAAGCTTTCTTT. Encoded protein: CASRLREGVNTEAFF.

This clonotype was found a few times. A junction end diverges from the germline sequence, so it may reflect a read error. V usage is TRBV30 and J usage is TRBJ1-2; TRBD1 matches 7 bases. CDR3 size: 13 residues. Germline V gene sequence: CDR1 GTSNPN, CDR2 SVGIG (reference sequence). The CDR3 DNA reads TGTGCCTGGAGCCCGGGACAGAACTATGGCTACACTTTC. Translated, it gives CAWSPGQNYGYTF.

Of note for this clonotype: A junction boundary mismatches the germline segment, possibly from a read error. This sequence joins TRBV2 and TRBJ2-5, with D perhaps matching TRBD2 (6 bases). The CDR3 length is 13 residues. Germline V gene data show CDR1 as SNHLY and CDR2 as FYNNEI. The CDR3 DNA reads TGTGCCAGCAGTGGACTAGGTGCAGAGACCCAGTGCTTC. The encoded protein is CASSGLGAETQCF.

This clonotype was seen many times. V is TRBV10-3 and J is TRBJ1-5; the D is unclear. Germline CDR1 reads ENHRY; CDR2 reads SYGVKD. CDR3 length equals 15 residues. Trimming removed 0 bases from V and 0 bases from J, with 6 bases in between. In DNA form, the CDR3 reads TGTGCCATCAGTGAGTCGAGTTATAGCAATCAGCCCCAGCATTTT. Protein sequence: CAISESSYSNQPQHF.

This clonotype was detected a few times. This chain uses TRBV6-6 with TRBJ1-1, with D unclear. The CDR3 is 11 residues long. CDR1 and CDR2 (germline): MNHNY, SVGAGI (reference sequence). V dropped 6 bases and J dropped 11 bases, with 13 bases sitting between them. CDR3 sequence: CASRNGPAAFF. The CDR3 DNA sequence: TGTGCCAGCAGGAATGGCCCGGCGGCTTTCTTT.

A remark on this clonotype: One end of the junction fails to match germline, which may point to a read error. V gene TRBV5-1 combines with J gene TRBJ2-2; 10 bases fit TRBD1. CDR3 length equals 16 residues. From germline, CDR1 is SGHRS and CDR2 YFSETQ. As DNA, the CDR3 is TGCGCCAGCAGCTTGGGACAGGGGGCCCGTACCGGGGAGCTGCTTTTT. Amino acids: CASSLGQGARTGELLF.

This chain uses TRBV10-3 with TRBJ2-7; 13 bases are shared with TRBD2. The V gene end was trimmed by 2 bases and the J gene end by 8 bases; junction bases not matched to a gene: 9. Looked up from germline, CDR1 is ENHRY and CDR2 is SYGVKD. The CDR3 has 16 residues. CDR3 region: CAISERLAGGTHKQYF. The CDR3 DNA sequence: TGTGCCATCAGTGAGAGACTAGCGGGAGGAACCCACAAGCAGTACTTC.

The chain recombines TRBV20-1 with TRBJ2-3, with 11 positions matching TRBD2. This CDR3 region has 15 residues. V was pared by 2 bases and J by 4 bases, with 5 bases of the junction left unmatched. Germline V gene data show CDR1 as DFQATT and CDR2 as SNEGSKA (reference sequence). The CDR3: CSARLAGGRADTQYF. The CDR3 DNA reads TGCAGTGCTAGATTAGCGGGAGGGAGGGCAGATACGCAGTATTTT.

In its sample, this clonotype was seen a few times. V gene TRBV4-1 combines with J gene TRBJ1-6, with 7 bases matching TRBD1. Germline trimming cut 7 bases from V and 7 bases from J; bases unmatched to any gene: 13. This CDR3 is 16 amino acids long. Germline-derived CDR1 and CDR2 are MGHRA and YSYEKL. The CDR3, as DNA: TGCGCCAGCACCCACTCAGCACAGGGGTACAATTCACCCCTCCACTTT. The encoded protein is CASTHSAQGYNSPLHF.

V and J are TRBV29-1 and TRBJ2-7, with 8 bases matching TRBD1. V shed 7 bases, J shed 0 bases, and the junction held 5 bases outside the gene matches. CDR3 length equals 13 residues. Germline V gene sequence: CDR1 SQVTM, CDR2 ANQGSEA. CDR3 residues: CSALDRDSYEQYF. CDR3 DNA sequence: TGCAGCGCTTTGGACAGGGACTCCTACGAGCAGTACTTC.

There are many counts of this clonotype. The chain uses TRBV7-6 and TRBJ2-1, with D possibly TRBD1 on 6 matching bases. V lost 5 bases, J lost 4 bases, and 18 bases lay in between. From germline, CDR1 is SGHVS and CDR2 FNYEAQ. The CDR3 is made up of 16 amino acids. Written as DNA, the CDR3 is TGTGCCAGCAGCACAACAGGGACACAAGGATACAATGAGCAGTTCTTC. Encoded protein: CASSTTGTQGYNEQFF.

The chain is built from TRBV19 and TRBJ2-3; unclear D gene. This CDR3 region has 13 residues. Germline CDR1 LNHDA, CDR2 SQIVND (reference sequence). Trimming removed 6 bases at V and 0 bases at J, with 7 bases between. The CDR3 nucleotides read TGTGCCAGTAGAGTTTCTAGCACAGATACGCAGTATTTT. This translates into CASRVSSTDTQYF.

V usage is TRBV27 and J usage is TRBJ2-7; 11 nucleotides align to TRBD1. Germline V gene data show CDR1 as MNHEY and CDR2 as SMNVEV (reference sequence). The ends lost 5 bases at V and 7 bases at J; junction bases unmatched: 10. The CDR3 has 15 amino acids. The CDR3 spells CASSDGQGAMWEQYF. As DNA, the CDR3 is TGTGCCAGCAGTGACGGACAGGGGGCTATGTGGGAGCAGTACTTC.

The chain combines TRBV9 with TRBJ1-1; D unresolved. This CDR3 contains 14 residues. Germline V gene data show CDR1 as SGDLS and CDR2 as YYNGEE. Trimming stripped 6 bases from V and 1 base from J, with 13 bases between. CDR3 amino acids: CASKEGAGNTEAFF. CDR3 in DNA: TGTGCCAGCAAGGAGGGTGCAGGGAACACTGAAGCTTTCTTT.

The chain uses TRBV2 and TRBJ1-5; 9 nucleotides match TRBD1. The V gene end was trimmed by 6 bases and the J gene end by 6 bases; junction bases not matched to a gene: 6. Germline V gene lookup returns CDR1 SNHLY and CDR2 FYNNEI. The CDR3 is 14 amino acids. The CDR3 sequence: CASRIGTGSQPQHF. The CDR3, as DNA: TGTGCCAGCAGAATCGGGACAGGGAGTCAGCCCCAGCATTTT.

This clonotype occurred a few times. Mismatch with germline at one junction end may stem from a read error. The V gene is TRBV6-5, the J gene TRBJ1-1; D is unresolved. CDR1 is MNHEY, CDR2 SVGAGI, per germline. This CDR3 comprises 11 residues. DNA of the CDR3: TGTGCGCAGCAGTCCCAAGCGAGCGAACCTTTT. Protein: CAQQSQASEPF.

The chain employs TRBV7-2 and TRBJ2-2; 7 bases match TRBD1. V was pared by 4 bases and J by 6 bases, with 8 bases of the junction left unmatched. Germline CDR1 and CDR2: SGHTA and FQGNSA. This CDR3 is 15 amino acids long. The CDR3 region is CASSYRQGLAGELFF. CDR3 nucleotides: TGTGCCAGCAGCTACCGACAGGGCTTAGCCGGGGAGCTGTTTTTT.

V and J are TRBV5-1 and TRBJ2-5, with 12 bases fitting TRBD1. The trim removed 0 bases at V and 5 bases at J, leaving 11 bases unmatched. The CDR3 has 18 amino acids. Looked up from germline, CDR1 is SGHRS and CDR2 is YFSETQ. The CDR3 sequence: CASSLAGTGGTLSETQYF. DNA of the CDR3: TGCGCCAGCAGCTTGGCCGGGACAGGGGGCACTCTAAGCGAGACCCAGTACTTC.

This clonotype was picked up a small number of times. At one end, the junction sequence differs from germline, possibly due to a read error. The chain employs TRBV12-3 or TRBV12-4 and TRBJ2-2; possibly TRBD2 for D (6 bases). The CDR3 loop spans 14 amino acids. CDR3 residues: CASFPTSNPGEVFF. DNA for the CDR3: TGTGCCAGCTTCCCTACTAGCAACCCCGGGGAGGTGTTTTTT.

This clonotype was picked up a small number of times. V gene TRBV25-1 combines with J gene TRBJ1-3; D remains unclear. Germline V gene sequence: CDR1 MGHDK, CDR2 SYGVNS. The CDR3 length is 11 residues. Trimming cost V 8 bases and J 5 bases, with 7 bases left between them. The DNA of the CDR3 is TGTGCCAGCGGATCAAGAAACACCATATATTTT. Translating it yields CASGSRNTIYF. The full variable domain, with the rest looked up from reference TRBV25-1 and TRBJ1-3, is EADIYQTPRYLVIGTGKKITLECSQTMGHDKMYWYQQDPGMELHLIHYSYGVNSTEKGDLSSESTVSRIRTEHFPLTLESARPSHTSQYLCASGSRNTIYFGEGSWLTVV.